The next 18 T cell receptor beta chains were all read from a single sample in a study of blood T cell repertoires in COVID-19. TCRdb keeps only in-frame clones here, not all; method: immunoSEQ multiplex PCR. The sample yields 95,000 to 120,000 clones, roughly 84% seen once. The sequencing input was peripheral blood. Receptor source: a woman aged 70-85 years who had recovered from COVID-19.

The chain employs TRBV9 and TRBJ2-1, with D perhaps TRBD2 (6 bases). Trimming shortened V by 0 bases and J by 8 bases, and 12 bases separated the two germline ends. The length of the CDR3 is 14 residues. Germline lookup yields CDR1 SGDLS and CDR2 YYNGEE. CDR3 bases: TGTGCCAGCAGCGTAGGGGGTAGCGGTGATGAGCAGTTCTTC. This encodes CASSVGGSGDEQFF.

The chain combines TRBV10-3 with TRBJ1-5, with D perhaps TRBD1 (6 bases). With 5 bases removed from V and 7 bases from J, the gap between germline ends came to 18 bases. The CDR3 is 15 amino acids. The germline V gene has CDR1 ENHRY and CDR2 SYGVKD. CDR3 DNA: TGTGCCATCAGTAGCGTTGGGGGGGCTCGCCAGCCCCAGCATTTT. Residues: CAISSVGGARQPQHF.

The chain uses TRBV28 and TRBJ1-2; D gene uncertain. V gave up 4 bases and J gave up 4 bases, with 10 bases separating them. This CDR3 has 13 residues. The germline V gene encodes CDR1 MDHEN and CDR2 SYDVKM. The CDR3 DNA reads as TGTGCCAGCAGTTGGGAGGTTGGCTATGGCTACACCTTC. Amino acid sequence: CASSWEVGYGYTF.

The gene calls are TRBV28 and TRBJ2-4, with 11 bases lining up with TRBD1. The CDR3 is made up of 21 amino acids. CDR1 is MDHEN, CDR2 SYDVKM, per germline. The trim removed 5 bases at V and 1 base at J, leaving 19 bases unmatched. CDR3 bases: TGTGCCAGCAGTCCGTGGACAGGGGGCGCAGGCGGGAATGGTGCCAAAAACATTCAGTACTTC. Translation: CASSPWTGGAGGNGAKNIQYF. Looking up the rest from reference TRBV28 and TRBJ2-4 gives the full variable domain: DVKVTQSSRYLVKRTGEKVFLECVQDMDHENMFWYRQDPGLGLRLIYFSYDVKMKEKGDIPEGYSVSREKKERFSLILESASTNQTSMYLCASSPWTGGAGGNGAKNIQYFGAGTRLSVL.

This clone was detected once. The gene calls are TRBV2 and TRBJ1-4; 8 nucleotides align to TRBD1. The CDR3 has 15 residues. V shed 2 bases, J shed 4 bases, and the junction held 3 bases outside the gene matches. Germline V gene sequence: CDR1 SNHLY, CDR2 FYNNEI. This chain's CDR3 is CASSERDRSNEKLFF. CDR3 DNA sequence: TGTGCCAGCAGTGAACGGGACAGGAGTAATGAAAAACTGTTTTTT. The full variable domain, its missing parts supplied by reference TRBV2 and TRBJ1-4, is EPEVTQTPSHQVTQMGQEVILRCVPISNHLYFYWYRQILGQKVEFLVSFYNNEISEKSEIFDDQFSVERPDGSNFTLKIRSTKLEDSAMYFCASSERDRSNEKLFFGSGTQLSVL.

The CDR3: CASSSVGRDGNTIYF. CDR3 sequence (DNA): TGTGCCAGCTCATCAGTGGGGCGGGATGGAAACACCATATATTTT. V usage is TRBV6-5 and J usage is TRBJ1-3, with D tentatively TRBD1 (5 bases). Germline lookup yields CDR1 MNHEY and CDR2 SVGAGI. The CDR3 sequence is 15 residues long. Trimming cost V 8 bases and J 3 bases, with 17 bases left between them.

CDR3 in amino acids: CASSREDGRNSPLHF. The CDR3 nucleotides are TGTGCCAGCAGCCGAGAAGACGGCAGGAATTCACCCCTCCACTTT. V and J are TRBV7-3 and TRBJ1-6; no definite D call. Per germline, CDR1 SGHTA and CDR2 FQGTGA. The CDR3 length is 15 residues. Trimming removed 5 bases from V and 7 bases from J, with 15 bases in between. The variable domain in full, with the rest retrieved from reference TRBV7-3 and TRBJ1-6, is GAGVSQTPSNKVTEKGKYVELRCDPISGHTALYWYRQSLGQGPEFLIYFQGTGAADDSGLPNDRFFAVRPEGSVSTLKIQRTERGDSAVYLCASSREDGRNSPLHFGNGTRLTVT.

The J gene is TRBJ2-5, the V gene TRBV9; TRBD2 is a possible D gene (5 bases). This CDR3 region has 13 residues. CDR1 is SGDLS, CDR2 YYNGEE, per germline. With 6 bases removed from V and 5 bases from J, the gap between germline ends came to 14 bases. DNA of the CDR3: TGTGCCAGCAACACCGCGGGTACGGAGACCCAGTACTTC. Its protein is CASNTAGTETQYF.

The chain uses TRBV27 and TRBJ2-7; 7 nucleotides line up with TRBD2. Germline V gives CDR1 MNHEY, CDR2 SMNVEV (reference sequence). This CDR3 is built from 13 residues. J gave up 2 bases and V 8 bases, and 6 bases lay outside the gene matches. The CDR3 region is CASGDYATYEQYF. For the CDR3, the DNA is TGTGCCAGCGGGGACTACGCCACCTACGAGCAGTACTTC.

This chain links TRBV7-2 with TRBJ2-7; D not certain. This CDR3 region has 13 residues. Germline assignment: CDR1 SGHTA and CDR2 FQGNSA. V dropped 5 bases and J dropped 5 bases, with 13 bases sitting between them. CDR3 loop: CASSVPYPDEQYF. CDR3 DNA sequence: TGTGCCAGCAGCGTCCCCTACCCGGACGAGCAGTACTTC.

As DNA, the CDR3 is TGTGCCAGTAGTTTCTTGAATGAAAAACTGTTTTTT. Protein product: CASSFLNEKLFF. The chain links TRBV19 to TRBJ1-4; no clear D gene. The V end was cut by 5 bases, the J end by 5 bases, with 6 bases between. The CDR3 totals 12 residues. Per germline, CDR1 LNHDA and CDR2 SQIVND (reference sequence).

The gene calls are TRBV7-2 and TRBJ1-2; 9 bases are a match to TRBD1. CDR1 SGHTA and CDR2 FQGNSA come from the germline V gene. V dropped 7 bases and J dropped 1; count of bases not matched to a gene: 16. CDR3 length equals 18 residues. The CDR3 nucleotides are TGTGCCAGCACCTCGGACAGGGGAAGGATAAGAGTTAACTATGGCTACACCTTC. Amino acids: CASTSDRGRIRVNYGYTF.

Concerning this clone: One end of the junction is discordant with germline, which a read error may explain. This rearrangement joins TRBV20-1 to TRBJ2-1; D gene uncertain. The CDR3 has 10 amino acids. Germline loops: CDR1 DFQATT, CDR2 SNEGSKA (reference sequence). The CDR3 reads CSARDGPPIF. In DNA form, the CDR3 reads TGCAGTGCTAGAGATGGGCCGCCGATCTTC.

This chain connects TRBV5-5 to TRBJ1-2, with TRBD1 as a possible D gene (6 bases). The CDR3 runs 13 residues. Per the germline V gene, CDR1 is SGHKS and CDR2 is YYEKEE (reference sequence). The V and J ends lost 4 bases and 9 bases respectively, with 16 bases between them. DNA for the CDR3: TGTGCCAGCAGCCCGGGACATGGATTGCGCTACACCTTC. Translating gives CASSPGHGLRYTF.

The rearrangement links TRBV4-3 to TRBJ1-1; D gene uncertain. In germline, CDR1 is LGHNA, CDR2 YSLEER. The CDR3 sequence is 13 residues long. V shed 1 base and J shed 1 base, with 4 bases lying between them. CDR3 sequence (DNA): TGCGCCAGCAGCCAAGCTAAGAACACTGAAGCTTTCTTT. It specifies CASSQAKNTEAFF.

V and J are TRBV27 and TRBJ2-3; TRBD2 agrees at 8 bases. CDR1 MNHEY and CDR2 SMNVEV come from the germline V gene (reference sequence). The CDR3 consists of 15 residues. Trimming removed 5 bases from V and 2 bases from J; junction bases left unmatched: 6. CDR3 sequence reads: CASSRTSGNTDTQYF. The CDR3, as DNA: TGTGCCAGCAGTCGAACTAGCGGAAACACAGATACGCAGTATTTT.

This chain connects TRBV9 to TRBJ1-3; 9 bases are a match to TRBD1. The CDR3 runs 18 residues. Germline V gene lookup returns CDR1 SGDLS and CDR2 YYNGEE. The ends lost 3 bases at V and 1 base at J; junction bases unmatched: 11. This chain's CDR3 is CASSALDYRGRSGNTIYF. CDR3 sequence (DNA): TGTGCCAGCAGCGCCCTTGATTACAGGGGGCGATCTGGAAACACCATATATTTT.

This chain links TRBV5-3 with TRBJ2-5; 11 bases map to TRBD2. TRBV5-3 is classed as an ORF, of uncertain function. Unmatched junction bases numbered 4, after V lost 4 bases and J lost 2 bases. The CDR3 extends over 15 amino acids. DNA for the CDR3: TGTGCCAGAAGCAAAGGGACTAGCGGTCAAGAGACCCAGTACTTC. Translating it yields CARSKGTSGQETQYF.